This T cell receptor (beta chain) is from a study of shared clonotypes between healthy human individuals. Study-level information: Donors consisted of two women and a few men between 18 and 49. Each donor contributed plates that comprised three CD4 naive, three CD4 memory, two CD8 naive and one CD8 memory.

Naivety among CD8 cells was defined by CD45RO negativity and positive CCR7 selection, thereby excluding terminally differentiated effector memory CD45RA+ cells. Method: immunoSEQ multiplex PCR; TCRdb's copy keeps in-frame clones and lacks some. The data show about 2.1 million clones, around 93% seen once. The CDR3 extends over 15 amino acids. V trimming: 7 bases; J trimming: 0 bases; junction bases outside the gene matches: 8. Germline V CDR1 and CDR2: SGDLS, YYNGEE. The receptor was derived from a man aged 18 to 29 in good health. Some clones in this sample may be carry-over from other donors' samples. The rearrangement links TRBV9 to TRBJ2-3; 7 bases are a match to TRBD2. Specimen: naive CD8+ T cells from PBMCs. The CDR3 here is CASGRGVSSTDTQYF. The CDR3 nucleotides are TGTGCCAGCGGCCGGGGGGTATCTAGCACAGATACGCAGTATTTT.